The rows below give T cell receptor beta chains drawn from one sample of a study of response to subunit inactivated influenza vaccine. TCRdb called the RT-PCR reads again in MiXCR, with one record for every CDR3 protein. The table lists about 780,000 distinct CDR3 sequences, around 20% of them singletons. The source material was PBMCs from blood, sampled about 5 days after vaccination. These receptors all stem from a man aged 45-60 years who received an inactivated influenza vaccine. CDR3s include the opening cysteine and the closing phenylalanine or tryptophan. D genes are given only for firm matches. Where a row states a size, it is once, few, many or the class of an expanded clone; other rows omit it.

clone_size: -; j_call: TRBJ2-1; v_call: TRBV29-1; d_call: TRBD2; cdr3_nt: TGCAGCGTTGGACTAGCGGCCTACAATGAGCAGTTCTTC; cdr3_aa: CSVGLAAYNEQFF
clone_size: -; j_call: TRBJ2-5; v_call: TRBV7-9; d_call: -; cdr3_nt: TGTGCCAGCAGGACGTCAGGGGCTATGCAAGAGACCCAGTACTTC; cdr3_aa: CASRTSGAMQETQYF
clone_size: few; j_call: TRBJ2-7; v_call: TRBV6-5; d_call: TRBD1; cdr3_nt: TGTGCCAGCAGTTACAACAGGGACAGGGGGTACGAGCAGTACTTC; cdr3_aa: CASSYNRDRGYEQYF
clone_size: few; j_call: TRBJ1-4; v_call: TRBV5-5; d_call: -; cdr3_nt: TGTGCCAGCAGCTTGTGGGGCGCCGGAACTAATGAAAAACTGTTTTTT; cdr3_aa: CASSLWGAGTNEKLFF
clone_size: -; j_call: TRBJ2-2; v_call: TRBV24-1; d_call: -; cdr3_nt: TGTGCCACCAGTGATTCCGGGCCCGGGGAGCTGTTTTTT; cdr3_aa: CATSDSGPGELFF
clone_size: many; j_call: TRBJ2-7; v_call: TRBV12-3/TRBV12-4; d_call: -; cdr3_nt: TGTGCCAGCAGCCGGGGAACCTACGAGCAGTACTTC; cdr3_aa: CASSRGTYEQYF
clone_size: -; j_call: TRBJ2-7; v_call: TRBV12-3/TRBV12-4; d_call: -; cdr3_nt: TGTGCCAGCGGGGTTTGGAAAGACGAGCAGTACTTC; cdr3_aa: CASGVWKDEQYF
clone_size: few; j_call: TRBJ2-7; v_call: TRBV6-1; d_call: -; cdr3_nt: TGTGCCAGCAGTGAAGCAGGTTGGCACCAAGCCTACGAGCAGTACTTC; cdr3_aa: CASSEAGWHQAYEQYF
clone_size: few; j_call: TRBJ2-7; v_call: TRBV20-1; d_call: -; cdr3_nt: TGCAGTGTGAGCGGTGGGAACGCCTACGAGCAGTACTTC; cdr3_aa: CSVSGGNAYEQYF
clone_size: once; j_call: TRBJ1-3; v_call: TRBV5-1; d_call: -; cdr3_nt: TGCGCCAGCAGCTTACAGTCCTCCTCTGGAAACACCATATATTTT; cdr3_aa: CASSLQSSSGNTIYF
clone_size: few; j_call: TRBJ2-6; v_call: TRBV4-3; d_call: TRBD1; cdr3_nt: TGCGCCAGCAGCCAAGACCGACAGGGCTCCATCTCTGGGGCCAACGTCCTGACTTTC; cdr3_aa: CASSQDRQGSISGANVLTF
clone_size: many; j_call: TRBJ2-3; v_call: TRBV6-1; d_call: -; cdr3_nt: TGTGCCAGCAGTGGGAGCTATAGCACAGATACGCAGTATTTT; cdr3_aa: CASSGSYSTDTQYF
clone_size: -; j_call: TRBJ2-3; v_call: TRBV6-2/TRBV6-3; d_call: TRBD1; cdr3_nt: TGTGCCAGCAGTTACAGAAAGGACAGGTCGAGGGAGACGCAGTATTTT; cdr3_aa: CASSYRKDRSRETQYF
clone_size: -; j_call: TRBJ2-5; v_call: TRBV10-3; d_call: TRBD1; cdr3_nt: TGTGCCATCAGTGATGGGACAGGGGGCGTCGAGACCCAGTACTTC; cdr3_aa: CAISDGTGGVETQYF
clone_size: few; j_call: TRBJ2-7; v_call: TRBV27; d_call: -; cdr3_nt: TGTGCCAGCAGTCCGGGACTCTTCCCTTCCTACGAGCAGTACTTC; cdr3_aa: CASSPGLFPSYEQYF
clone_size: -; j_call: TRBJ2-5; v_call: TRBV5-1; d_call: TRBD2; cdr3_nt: TGCGCCAGCAGCGTCAGAGCGGGAGGACAAGAGACCCAGTACTTC; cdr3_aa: CASSVRAGGQETQYF
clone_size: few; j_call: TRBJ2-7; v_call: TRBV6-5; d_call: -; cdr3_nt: TGTGCCAGCAGTTACACCGGGAACGGCAACGAGCAGTACTTC; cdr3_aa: CASSYTGNGNEQYF
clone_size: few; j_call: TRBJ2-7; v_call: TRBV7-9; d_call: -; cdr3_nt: TGTGCCAGCAGCTTAGAGGAGTGGCAGTACTTC; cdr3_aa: CASSLEEWQYF
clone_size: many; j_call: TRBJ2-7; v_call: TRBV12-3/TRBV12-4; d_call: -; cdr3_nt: TGTGCCAGCAGTTTACGAGGGATCTCCTACGAGCAGTACTTC; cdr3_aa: CASSLRGISYEQYF
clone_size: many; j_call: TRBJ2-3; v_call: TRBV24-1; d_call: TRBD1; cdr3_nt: TGTGCCACCAGTTCAGGGGGCTTCAGCACAGATACGCAGTATTTT; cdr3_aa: CATSSGGFSTDTQYF
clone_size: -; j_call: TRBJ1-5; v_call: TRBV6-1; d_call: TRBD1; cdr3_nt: TGTGCCAGCAGTCAGGGACAGGGCTCAATTTCGCCCCAGCATTTT; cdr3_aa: CASSQGQGSISPQHF
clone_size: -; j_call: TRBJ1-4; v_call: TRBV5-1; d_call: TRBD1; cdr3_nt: TGCGCCAGCAGCCCTTACCCGGACAGGGTGTCCCAAAATAATGAAAAACTGTTTTTT; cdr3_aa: CASSPYPDRVSQNNEKLFF
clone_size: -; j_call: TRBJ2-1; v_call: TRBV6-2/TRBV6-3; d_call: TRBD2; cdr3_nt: TGTGCCAGCAGTTTGACTAGCGGGAGGACAGGGAATGAGCAGTTCTTC; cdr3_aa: CASSLTSGRTGNEQFF
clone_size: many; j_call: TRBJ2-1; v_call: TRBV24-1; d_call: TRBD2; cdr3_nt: TGTGCCCTCAGGGACGGTCTAGCGGAGGAAATGGATGAGCAGTTCTTC; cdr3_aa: CALRDGLAEEMDEQFF
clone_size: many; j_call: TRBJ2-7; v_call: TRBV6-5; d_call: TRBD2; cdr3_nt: TGTGCCAGCAGTTGGGGCCTAGCGGGGTCCTACGAGCAGTACTTC; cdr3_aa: CASSWGLAGSYEQYF
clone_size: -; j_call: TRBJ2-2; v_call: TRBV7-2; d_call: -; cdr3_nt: TGTGCCAGCAGCCCCGCGGACATTTCCCACGGGGAGCTGTTTTTT; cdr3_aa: CASSPADISHGELFF
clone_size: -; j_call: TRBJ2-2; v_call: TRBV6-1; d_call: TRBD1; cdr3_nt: TGTGCCAGCAGAAAGGGACAGGGTAACACCGGGGAGCTGTTTTTT; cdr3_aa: CASRKGQGNTGELFF
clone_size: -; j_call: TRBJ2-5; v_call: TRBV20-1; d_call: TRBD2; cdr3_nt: TGCAGTGCTTCCCATATAGCGGGAGGGCGGGGGACCCAGTACTTC; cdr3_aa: CSASHIAGGRGTQYF
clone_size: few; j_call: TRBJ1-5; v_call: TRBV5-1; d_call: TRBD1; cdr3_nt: TGCGCCAGCAGCTTGGATCCAGGGGGCCAAATATCAACCCAGCATTTT; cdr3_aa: CASSLDPGGQISTQHF
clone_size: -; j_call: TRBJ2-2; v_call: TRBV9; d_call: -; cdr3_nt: TGTGCCAGCAGCGACCGGGGGGCCACGAACACCGGGGAGCTGTTTTTT; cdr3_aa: CASSDRGATNTGELFF
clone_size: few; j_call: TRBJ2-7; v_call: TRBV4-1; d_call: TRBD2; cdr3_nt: TGCGCCAGCAGCCAAGTCGGGGGGGCCTTATACGAGCAGTACTTC; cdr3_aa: CASSQVGGALYEQYF
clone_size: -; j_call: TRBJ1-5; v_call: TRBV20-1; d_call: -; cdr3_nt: TGCAGTGCTAGAGATAGAAAGGGAAGACAGCCCCAGCATTTT; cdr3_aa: CSARDRKGRQPQHF
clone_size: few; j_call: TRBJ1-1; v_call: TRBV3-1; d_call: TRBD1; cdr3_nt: TGTGCCAGCAGCCAAGTAGGAGACAGGGGACAGGCTTTCTTT; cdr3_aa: CASSQVGDRGQAFF
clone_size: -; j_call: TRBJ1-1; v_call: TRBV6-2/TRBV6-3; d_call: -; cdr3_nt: TGTGCCAGCACCCAAGCGACTGAAGCTTTCTTT; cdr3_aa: CASTQATEAFF
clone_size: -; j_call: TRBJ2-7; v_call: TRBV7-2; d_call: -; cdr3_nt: TGTGCCAGCAGCTTGGATTTTCACGAGCAGTACTTC; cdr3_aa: CASSLDFHEQYF
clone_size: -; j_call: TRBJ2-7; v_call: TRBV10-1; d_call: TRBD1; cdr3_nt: TGCGCCAGCAGCAGGATTACAGGGGGCGAATTCGAGCAGTACTTC; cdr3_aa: CASSRITGGEFEQYF
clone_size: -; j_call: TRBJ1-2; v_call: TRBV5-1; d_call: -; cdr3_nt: TGCGCCAGCAGCTTCGACAGATCCTACTATGGCTACACCTTC; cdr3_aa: CASSFDRSYYGYTF
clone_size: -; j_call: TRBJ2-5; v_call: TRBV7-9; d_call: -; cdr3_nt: TGTGCCAGCAGCTTATTATCTGGGTGGAGGGATTTGGAGACCCAGTACTTC; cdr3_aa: CASSLLSGWRDLETQYF
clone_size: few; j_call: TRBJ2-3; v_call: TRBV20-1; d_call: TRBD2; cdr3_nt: TGCAGTGCTAGAGAGAGGACTAGCGGCACAGATACGCAGTATTTT; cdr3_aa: CSARERTSGTDTQYF
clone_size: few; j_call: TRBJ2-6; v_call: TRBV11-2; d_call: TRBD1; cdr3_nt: TGTGCCAGCAGCACGCGGACAGGGGGTGGCTCTGGGGCCAACGTCCTGACTTTC; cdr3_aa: CASSTRTGGGSGANVLTF
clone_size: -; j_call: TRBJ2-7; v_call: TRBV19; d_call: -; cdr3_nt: TGTGCCAGTAGTACGGGAGCCAGGGGTTACGAGCAGTACTTC; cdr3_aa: CASSTGARGYEQYF
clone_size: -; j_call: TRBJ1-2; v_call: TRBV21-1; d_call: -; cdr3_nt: TGTGCCAGCAGCAAATCCGGCCCAGCCCTGGACAGGGATTATGGCTACACCTTC; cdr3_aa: CASSKSGPALDRDYGYTF
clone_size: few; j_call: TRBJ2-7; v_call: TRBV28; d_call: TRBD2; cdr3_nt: TGTGCCAGCAGTGCAGGGAGGGCGTACGAGCAGTACTTC; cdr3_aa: CASSAGRAYEQYF
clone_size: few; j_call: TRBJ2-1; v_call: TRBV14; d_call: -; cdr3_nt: TGTGCCAGCAGAGGAGCGGGTATTCACAATGAGCAGTTCTTC; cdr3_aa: CASRGAGIHNEQFF
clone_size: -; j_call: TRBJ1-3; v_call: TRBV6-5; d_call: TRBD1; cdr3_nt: TGTGCCAGCAGTTACTCGAAAGCAACAGGGGGAGGAAACACCATATATTTT; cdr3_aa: CASSYSKATGGGNTIYF